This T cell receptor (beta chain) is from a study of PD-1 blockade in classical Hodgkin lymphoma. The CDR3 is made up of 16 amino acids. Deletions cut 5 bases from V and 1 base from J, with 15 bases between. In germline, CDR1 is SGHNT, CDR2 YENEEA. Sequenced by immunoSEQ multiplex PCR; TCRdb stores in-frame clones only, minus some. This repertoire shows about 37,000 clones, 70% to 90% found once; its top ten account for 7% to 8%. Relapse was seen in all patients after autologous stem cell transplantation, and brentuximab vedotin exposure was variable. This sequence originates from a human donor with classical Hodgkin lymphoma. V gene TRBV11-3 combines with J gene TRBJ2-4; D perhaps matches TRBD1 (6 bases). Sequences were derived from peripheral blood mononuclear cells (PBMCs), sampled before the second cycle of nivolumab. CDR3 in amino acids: CASSQWGRLAKNIQYF. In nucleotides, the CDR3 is TGTGCCAGCAGCCAATGGGGGCGGCTGGCCAAAAACATTCAGTACTTC. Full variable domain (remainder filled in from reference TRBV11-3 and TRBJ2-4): EAGVVQSPRYKIIEKKQPVAFWCNPISGHNTLYWYLQNLGQGPELLIRYENEEAVDDSQLPKDRFSAERLKGVDSTLKIQPAELGDSAVYLCASSQWGRLAKNIQYFGAGTRLSVL.